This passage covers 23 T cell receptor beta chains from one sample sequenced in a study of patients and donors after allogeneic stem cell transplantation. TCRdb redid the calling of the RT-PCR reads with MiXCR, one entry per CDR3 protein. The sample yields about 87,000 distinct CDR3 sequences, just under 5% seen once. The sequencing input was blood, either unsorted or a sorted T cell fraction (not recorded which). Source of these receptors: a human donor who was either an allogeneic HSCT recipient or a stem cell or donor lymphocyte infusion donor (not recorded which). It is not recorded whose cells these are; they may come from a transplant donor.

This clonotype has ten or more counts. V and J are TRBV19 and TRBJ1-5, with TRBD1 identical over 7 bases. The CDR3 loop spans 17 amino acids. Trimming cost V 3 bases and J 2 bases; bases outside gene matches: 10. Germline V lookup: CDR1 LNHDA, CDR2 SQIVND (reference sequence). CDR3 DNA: TGTGCCAGTAGTATCACGACTCAGCAGGGGGGCAATCAGCCCCAGCATTTT. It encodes CASSITTQQGGNQPQHF.

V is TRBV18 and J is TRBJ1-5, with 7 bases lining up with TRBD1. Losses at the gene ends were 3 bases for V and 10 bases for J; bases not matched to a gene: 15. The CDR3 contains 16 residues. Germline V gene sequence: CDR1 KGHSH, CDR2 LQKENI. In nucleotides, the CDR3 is TGTGCCAGCTCACCGCAAGAAGGGGGCAGGCTTCACCCCCAGCATTTT. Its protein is CASSPQEGGRLHPQHF.

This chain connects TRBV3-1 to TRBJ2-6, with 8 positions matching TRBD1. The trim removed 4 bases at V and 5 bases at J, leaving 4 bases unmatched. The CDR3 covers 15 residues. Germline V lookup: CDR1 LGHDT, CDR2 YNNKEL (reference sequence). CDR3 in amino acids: CASSPGQGWANVLTF. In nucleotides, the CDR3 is TGTGCCAGCAGCCCCGGACAGGGATGGGCCAACGTCCTGACTTTC.

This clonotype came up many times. The CDR3 loop is CASSLDGNWDTEAFF. DNA of the CDR3: TGCGCCAGCAGCTTGGATGGGAATTGGGACACTGAAGCTTTCTTT. The V and J genes are TRBV5-1 and TRBJ1-1; unclear D gene. CDR1 and CDR2 (germline): SGHRS, YFSETQ. V gave up 0 bases and J gave up 3 bases, with 12 bases separating them. This CDR3 is 15 amino acids long. Full variable domain (missing parts from reference TRBV5-1 and TRBJ1-1): KAGVTQTPRYLIKTRGQQVTLSCSPISGHRSVSWYQQTPGQGLQFLFEYFSETQRNKGNFPGRFSGRQFSNSRSEMNVSTLELGDSALYLCASSLDGNWDTEAFFGQGTRLTVV.

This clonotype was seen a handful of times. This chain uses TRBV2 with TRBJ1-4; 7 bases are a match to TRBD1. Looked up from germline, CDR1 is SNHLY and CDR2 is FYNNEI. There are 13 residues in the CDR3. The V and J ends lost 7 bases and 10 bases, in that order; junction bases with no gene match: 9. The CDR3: CASTSTGEGKLFF. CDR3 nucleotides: TGTGCCAGCACCTCAACAGGGGAGGGAAAACTGTTTTTT. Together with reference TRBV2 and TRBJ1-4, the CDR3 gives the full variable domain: EPEVTQTPSHQVTQMGQEVILRCVPISNHLYFYWYRQILGQKVEFLVSFYNNEISEKSEIFDDQFSVERPDGSNFTLKIRSTKLEDSAMYFCASTSTGEGKLFFGSGTQLSVL.

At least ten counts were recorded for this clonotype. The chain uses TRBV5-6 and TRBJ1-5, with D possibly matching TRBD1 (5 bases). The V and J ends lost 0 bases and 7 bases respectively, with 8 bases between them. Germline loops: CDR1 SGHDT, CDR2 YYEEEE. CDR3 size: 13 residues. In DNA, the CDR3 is TGTGCCAGCAGCTTGGCAAGGACACAGCCCCAGCATTTT. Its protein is CASSLARTQPQHF. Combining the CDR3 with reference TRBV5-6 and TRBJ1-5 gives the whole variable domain DAGVTQSPTHLIKTRGQQVTLRCSPKSGHDTVSWYQQALGQGPQFIFQYYEEEERQRGNFPDRFSGHQFPNYSSELNVNALLLGDSALYLCASSLARTQPQHFGDGTRLSIL.

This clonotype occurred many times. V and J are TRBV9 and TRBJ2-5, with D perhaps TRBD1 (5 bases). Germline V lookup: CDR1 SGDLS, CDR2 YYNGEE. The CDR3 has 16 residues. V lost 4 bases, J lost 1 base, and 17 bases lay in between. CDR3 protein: CASSPKKGHLQETQYF. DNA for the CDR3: TGTGCCAGCAGCCCCAAGAAAGGACACCTCCAAGAGACCCAGTACTTC.

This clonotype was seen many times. CDR3 sequence: CASSQESVQYTEAFF. DNA of the CDR3: TGTGCCAGCAGCCAAGAGTCCGTACAGTACACTGAAGCTTTCTTT. This chain uses TRBV14 with TRBJ1-1; D gene uncertain. Trimming stripped 0 bases from V and 3 bases from J, with 11 bases between. The CDR3 has 15 amino acids. Germline V gene sequence: CDR1 SGHDN, CDR2 FVKESK.

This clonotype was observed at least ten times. As DNA, the CDR3 is TGTGCCAGCTCACCATCAGGGAGGGTCGGCTACACCTTC. It yields the protein CASSPSGRVGYTF. The chain recombines TRBV18 with TRBJ1-2, with D maybe TRBD1 (5 bases). The CDR3 has 13 amino acids. Trimming left V 2 bases short and J 8 bases short, with 12 bases between. CDR1 is KGHSH, CDR2 LQKENI, per germline. Looking up the rest from reference TRBV18 and TRBJ1-2 gives the full variable domain: NAGVMQNPRHLVRRRGQEARLRCSPMKGHSHVYWYRQLPEEGLKFMVYLQKENIIDESGMPKERFSAEFPKEGPSILRIQQVVRGDSAAYFCASSPSGRVGYTFGSGTRLTVV.

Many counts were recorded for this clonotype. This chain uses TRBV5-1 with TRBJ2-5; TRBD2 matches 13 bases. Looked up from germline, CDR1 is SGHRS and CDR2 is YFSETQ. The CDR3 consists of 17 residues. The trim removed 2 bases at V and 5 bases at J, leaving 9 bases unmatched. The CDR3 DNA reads TGCGCCAGCAGCTTTACTAGCGGGGGGGCCCGTGATGAGACCCAGTACTTC. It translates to CASSFTSGGARDETQYF.

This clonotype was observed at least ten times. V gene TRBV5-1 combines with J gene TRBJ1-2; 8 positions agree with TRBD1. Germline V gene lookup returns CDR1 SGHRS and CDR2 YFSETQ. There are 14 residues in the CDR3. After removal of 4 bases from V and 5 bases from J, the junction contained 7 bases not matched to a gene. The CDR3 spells CASSLSTGEYGYTF. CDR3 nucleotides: TGCGCCAGCAGCCTCTCGACAGGGGAATATGGCTACACCTTC.

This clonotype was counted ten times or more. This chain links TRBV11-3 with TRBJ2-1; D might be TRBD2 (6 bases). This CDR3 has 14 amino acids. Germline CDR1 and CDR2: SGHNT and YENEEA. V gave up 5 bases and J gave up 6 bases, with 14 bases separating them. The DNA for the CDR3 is TGTGCCAGCAGCCGCGGGGACTTACCCAATGAGCAGTTCTTC. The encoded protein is CASSRGDLPNEQFF. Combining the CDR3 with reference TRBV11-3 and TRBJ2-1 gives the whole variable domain EAGVVQSPRYKIIEKKQPVAFWCNPISGHNTLYWYLQNLGQGPELLIRYENEEAVDDSQLPKDRFSAERLKGVDSTLKIQPAELGDSAVYLCASSRGDLPNEQFFGPGTRLTVL.

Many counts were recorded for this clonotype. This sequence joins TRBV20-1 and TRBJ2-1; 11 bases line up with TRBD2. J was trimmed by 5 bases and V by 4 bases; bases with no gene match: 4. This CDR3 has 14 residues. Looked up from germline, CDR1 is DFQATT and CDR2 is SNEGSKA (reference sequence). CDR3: CSAKTSGTHNEQFF. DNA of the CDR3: TGCAGTGCTAAGACTAGCGGGACGCACAATGAGCAGTTCTTC.

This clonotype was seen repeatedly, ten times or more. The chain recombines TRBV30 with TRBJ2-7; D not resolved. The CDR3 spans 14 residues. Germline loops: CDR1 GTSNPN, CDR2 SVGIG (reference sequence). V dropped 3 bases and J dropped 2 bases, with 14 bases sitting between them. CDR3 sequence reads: CAWSLAGLTYEQYF. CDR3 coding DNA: TGTGCCTGGAGCCTGGCAGGCCTCACCTACGAGCAGTACTTC.

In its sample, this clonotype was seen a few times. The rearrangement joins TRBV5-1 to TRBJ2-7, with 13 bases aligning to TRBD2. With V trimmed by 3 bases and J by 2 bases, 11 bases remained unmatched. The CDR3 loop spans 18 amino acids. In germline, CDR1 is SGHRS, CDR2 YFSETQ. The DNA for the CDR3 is TGCGCCAGCAGCTCTAGAACTCCCGGGACTAGCGGGGCCTACGAGCAGTACTTC. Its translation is CASSSRTPGTSGAYEQYF.

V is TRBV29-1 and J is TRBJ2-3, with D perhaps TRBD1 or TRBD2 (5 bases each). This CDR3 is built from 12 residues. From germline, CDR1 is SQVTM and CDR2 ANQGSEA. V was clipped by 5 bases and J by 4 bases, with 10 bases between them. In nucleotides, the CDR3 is TGCAGCGTTATTAGGGGACCAGATACGCAGTATTTT. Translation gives CSVIRGPDTQYF.

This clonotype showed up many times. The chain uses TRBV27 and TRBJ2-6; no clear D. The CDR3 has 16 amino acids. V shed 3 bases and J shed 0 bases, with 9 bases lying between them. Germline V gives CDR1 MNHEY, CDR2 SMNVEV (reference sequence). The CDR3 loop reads CASSFNLGSGANVLTF. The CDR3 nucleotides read TGTGCCAGCAGTTTCAACTTAGGCTCTGGGGCCAACGTCCTGACTTTC.

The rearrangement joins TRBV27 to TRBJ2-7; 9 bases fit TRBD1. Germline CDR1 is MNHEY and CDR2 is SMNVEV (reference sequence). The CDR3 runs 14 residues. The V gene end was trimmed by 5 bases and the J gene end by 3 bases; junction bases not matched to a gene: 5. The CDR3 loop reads CASSLGQGLYEQYF. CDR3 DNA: TGTGCCAGCAGTCTGGGACAGGGACTCTACGAGCAGTACTTC.

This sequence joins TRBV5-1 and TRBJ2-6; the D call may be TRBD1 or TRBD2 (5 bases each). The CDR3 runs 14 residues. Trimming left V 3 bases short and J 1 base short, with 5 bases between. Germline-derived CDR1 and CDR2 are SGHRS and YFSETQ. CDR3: CASSWGSGANVLTF. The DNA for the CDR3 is TGCGCCAGCAGCTGGGGGTCTGGGGCCAACGTCCTGACTTTC.

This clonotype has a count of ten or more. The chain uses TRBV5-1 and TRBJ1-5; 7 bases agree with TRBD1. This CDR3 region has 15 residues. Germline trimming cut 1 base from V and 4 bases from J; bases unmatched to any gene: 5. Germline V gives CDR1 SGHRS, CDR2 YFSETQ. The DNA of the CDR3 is TGCGCCAGCAGCTTGCTCGGGACAGCAAATCAGCCCCAGCATTTT. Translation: CASSLLGTANQPQHF.

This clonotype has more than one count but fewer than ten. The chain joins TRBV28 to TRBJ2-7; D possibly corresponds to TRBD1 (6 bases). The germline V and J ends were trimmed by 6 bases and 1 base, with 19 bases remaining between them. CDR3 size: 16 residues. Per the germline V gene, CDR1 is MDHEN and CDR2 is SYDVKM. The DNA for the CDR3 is TGTGCCAGCAGCCCCGCGTGGGGGCTGAAATCCTACGAGCAGTACTTC. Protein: CASSPAWGLKSYEQYF.

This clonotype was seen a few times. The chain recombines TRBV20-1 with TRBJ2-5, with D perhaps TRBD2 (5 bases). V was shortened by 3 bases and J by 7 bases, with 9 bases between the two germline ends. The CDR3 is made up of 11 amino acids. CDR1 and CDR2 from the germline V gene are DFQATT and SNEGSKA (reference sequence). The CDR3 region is CSASTGRTQYF. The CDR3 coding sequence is TGCAGTGCTAGTACGGGGAGGACCCAGTACTTC.

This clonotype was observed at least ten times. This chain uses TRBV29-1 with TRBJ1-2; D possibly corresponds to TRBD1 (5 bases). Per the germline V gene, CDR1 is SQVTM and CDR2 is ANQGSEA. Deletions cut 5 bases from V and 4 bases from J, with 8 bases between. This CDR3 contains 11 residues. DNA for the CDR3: TGCAGCGTTCGGGGGGGCTATGGCTACACCTTC. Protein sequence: CSVRGGYGYTF.